The entry that follows covers one T cell receptor beta chain sequence. Its matching antigen is unknown. These data belong to a study of CD8+CD57+ T cells in acquired aplastic anemia. Study context: Each DNA sample taken from sorted CD4+ and CD8+ cells came to approximately 3.2 ug on average.

Points from the study as a whole: Patients and controls turned out to have roughly 30 CD8+ CDR3 sequences in common. A significant difference in CD8+ Simpson's diversity between patients and controls was not found.

V lost 5 bases and J lost 3, with 5 bases in between. CDR1 and CDR2 (germline): WSHSY, SAAADI. The CDR3 totals 12 residues. Investigators profiled TCR beta VDJ and CDR3 from genomic DNA template. MiXCR, run by TCRdb on the reads, gives a single entry per CDR3 protein. Of under 40,000 distinct CDR3 sequences listed, around 80% were seen once; the top ten hold 22%. The V and J genes are TRBV10-2 and TRBJ2-1; no clear D gene. Specimen: sorted CD4+, CD8+, or CD8+CD57+ T cells (not recorded which) from PBMCs. The origin of this receptor is a human donor in good health, serving as a control. Here the CDR3 DNA reads TGCGCCAGCAGTAGAGACTACAATGAGCAGTTCTTC. Protein: CASSRDYNEQFF.